The T cell receptor beta chain under discussion was sequenced for a study of vaccination effects on CD4 cells after COVID-19. Across the study: Within the ViraFEST assay, antigen-specific CD4+ T cells underwent expansion with viral peptide pools prior to sequencing.

Sequenced by immunoSEQ multiplex PCR; TCRdb stores in-frame clones only, minus some. Among about 45,000 clones listed, roughly 80% were seen once. On this clone itself: Its matching antigen is unknown.

At the end of about ten days of culture, CD4+ T cells were isolated. This sequence originates from a human donor who had a prior SARS-CoV-2 infection. This material consisted of CD4+ T cells from PBMCs cultured without peptide, taken before COVID-19 vaccination.

The CDR3: CASSLGAAGQTFYEQYF. The CDR3 DNA is TGCGCCAGCAGCCTGGGTGCAGCAGGGCAGACCTTCTACGAGCAGTACTTC. The rearrangement joins TRBV5-1 to TRBJ2-7; TRBD1 might be the D (5 bases). The CDR3 consists of 17 residues. With 4 bases removed from V and 3 bases from J, the gap between germline ends came to 23 bases. Germline assignment: CDR1 SGHRS and CDR2 YFSETQ.